A selection of T cell receptor beta chains follows, all from one sample in a study of CD8 T cells in Susac syndrome. MiXCR was run by TCRdb on the immunoSEQ multiplex PCR reads, yielding one entry per CDR3 protein. The table includes 65,000 to 95,000 distinct CDR3 sequences, approximately 93% detected once. Sequencing was performed on CD8+ T cells from PBMCs. These receptors were collected from a human donor with Susac syndrome. The CDR3 runs from the conserved cysteine through the conserved F or W. A D gene is named only where the DNA matches it firmly. Clone size is not always given. Where it is, it says once, few, many or a class for expanded clones.

- TRBJ2-7 TRBV12-3/TRBV12-4 TRBD1 CASQIDRGYEQYF TGTGCCAGCCAAATCGACAGGGGCTACGAGCAGTACTTC
- TRBJ1-3 TRBV27 - CASSLSPGNTIYF TGTGCCAGCAGTTTATCGCCAGGAAACACCATATATTTT
- TRBJ2-1 TRBV6-4 - CASSDGAEGDNEQFF TGTGCCAGCAGTGATGGTGCGGAGGGGGACAATGAGCAGTTCTTC
- TRBJ2-7 TRBV7-2 - CASSFLQGSGEQYF TGTGCCAGCAGCTTTCTACAGGGATCAGGGGAGCAGTACTTC
- TRBJ1-1 TRBV16 - CASHPAQGLGAFF TGTGCCAGCCATCCCGCCCAGGGGCTCGGGGCTTTCTTT
- TRBJ1-1 TRBV2 TRBD1 CASRETGGVPPTEAFF TGTGCCAGCAGAGAAACAGGGGGCGTGCCACCAACTGAAGCTTTCTTT
- TRBJ1-1 TRBV30 - CAWSEGRGENTEAFF TGTGCCTGGAGTGAGGGGCGCGGGGAGAACACTGAAGCTTTCTTT
- TRBJ2-1 TRBV2 - CASSDRASEGEQFF TGTGCCAGCAGTGATAGGGCTAGCGAGGGTGAGCAGTTCTTC
once TRBJ2-6 TRBV7-9 - CASSPVAGANVLTF TGTGCCAGCAGCCCTGTGGCCGGGGCCAACGTCCTGACTTTC
- TRBJ2-4 TRBV29-1 - CSAHLENIQYF TGCAGCGCCCATCTAGAAAACATTCAGTACTTC
- TRBJ2-6 TRBV30 TRBD1 CAFGQGRSGANVLTF TGTGCCTTTGGACAGGGGAGGTCCGGGGCCAACGTCCTGACTTTC
- TRBJ2-2 TRBV18 TRBD1 CASGQGNTGELFF TGTGCCAGCGGACAGGGGAACACCGGGGAGCTGTTTTTT